The clone carrying this TCR beta chain has a count of ten or more. TCRdb passed the RT-PCR reads through MiXCR, listing each CDR3 protein once. The sample yields 550,000 to 750,000 distinct CDR3 sequences, 12% to 15% seen once. Trimming stripped 0 bases from V and 2 bases from J, with 9 bases between. From germline, CDR1 is SGHRS and CDR2 YFSETQ. The CDR3 is made up of 14 amino acids. The receptor was isolated from a female donor in good health, serving as a healthy control. The chain employs TRBV5-1 and TRBJ2-7; D gene unclear. The material sequenced was memory CD4+ T cells from blood. The CDR3 region is CASSLVGQTYEQYF. CDR3 coding DNA: TGCGCCAGCAGCTTGGTTGGGCAGACCTACGAGCAGTACTTC.